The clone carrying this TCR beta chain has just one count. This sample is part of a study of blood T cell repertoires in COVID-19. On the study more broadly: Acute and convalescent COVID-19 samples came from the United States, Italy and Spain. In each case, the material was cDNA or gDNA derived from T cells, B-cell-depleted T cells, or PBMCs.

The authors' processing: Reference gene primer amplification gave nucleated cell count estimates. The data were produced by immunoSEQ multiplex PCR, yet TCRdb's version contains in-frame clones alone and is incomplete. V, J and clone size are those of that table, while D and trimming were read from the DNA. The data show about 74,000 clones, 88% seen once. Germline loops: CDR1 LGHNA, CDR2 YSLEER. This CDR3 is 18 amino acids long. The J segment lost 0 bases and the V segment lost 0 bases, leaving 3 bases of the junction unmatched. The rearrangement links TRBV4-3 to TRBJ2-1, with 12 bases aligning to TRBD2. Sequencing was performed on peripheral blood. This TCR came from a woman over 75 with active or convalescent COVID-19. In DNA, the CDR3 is TGCGCCAGCAGCCAAGAGACTAGCGGGAGTTTCTCCTACAATGAGCAGTTCTTC. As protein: CASSQETSGSFSYNEQFF.